The subject of this entry is one TCR beta chain. The data stem from a study of glioma-infiltrating T cells after dendritic cell vaccination. In the study overall: Dendritic cell vaccination trial patients had either newly diagnosed or recurrent glioblastoma. Dendritic cell vaccine was injected intradermally three times, biweekly.

All glioblastoma patients lacked an isocitrate dehydrogenase mutation. Primers: 60 V beta forward and 13 J beta reverse. Clones were read by immunoSEQ multiplex PCR, and TCRdb kept only the in-frame ones, dropping some. The sample contains more than 100,000 clones, roughly four fifths of which appear only once. The CDR3 has 12 residues. From germline, CDR1 is MNHNS and CDR2 SASEGT. J lost 14 bases, V lost 6 bases, and 10 bases had no gene match. This clonotype was sampled from a human donor with glioblastoma. This rearrangement joins TRBV6-1 to TRBJ2-4; 7 bases agree with TRBD1. Material: blood, obtained before dendritic cell vaccination. CDR3: CASSGTGDREYF. CDR3 DNA sequence: TGTGCCAGCAGCGGAACAGGGGACCGGGAGTACTTC.